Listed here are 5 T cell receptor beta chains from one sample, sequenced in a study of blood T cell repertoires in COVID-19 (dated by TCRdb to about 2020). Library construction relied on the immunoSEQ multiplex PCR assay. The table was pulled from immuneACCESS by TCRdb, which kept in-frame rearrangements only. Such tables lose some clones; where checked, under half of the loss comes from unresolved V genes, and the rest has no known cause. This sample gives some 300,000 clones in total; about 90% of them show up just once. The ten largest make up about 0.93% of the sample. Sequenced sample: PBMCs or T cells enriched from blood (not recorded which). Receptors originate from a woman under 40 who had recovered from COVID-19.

Here the CDR3 DNA reads TGTGCCACCAGTGAGCTCGGGACTAGTAGTGGAGATACGCAGTATTTT. Its protein product is CATSELGTSSGDTQYF. The rearrangement links TRBV24-1 to TRBJ2-3; 8 bases are a match to TRBD2. V shed 4 bases and J 5 bases; nucleotides not matched to a gene: 10. The CDR3 has 16 amino acids. CDR1 is KGHDR and CDR2 is SFDVKD in the germline V gene.

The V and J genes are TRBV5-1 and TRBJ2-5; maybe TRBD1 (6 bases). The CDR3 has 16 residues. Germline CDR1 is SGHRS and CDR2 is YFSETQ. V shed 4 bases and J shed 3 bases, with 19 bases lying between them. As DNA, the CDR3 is TGCGCCAGCAGCCCGGGACCCCAAAGGGGGAAAGAGACCCAGTACTTC. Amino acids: CASSPGPQRGKETQYF.

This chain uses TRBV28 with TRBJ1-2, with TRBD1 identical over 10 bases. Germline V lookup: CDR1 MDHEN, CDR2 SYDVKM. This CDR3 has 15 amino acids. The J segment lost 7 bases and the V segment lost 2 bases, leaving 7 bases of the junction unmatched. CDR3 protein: CASSLPPGQGSGYTF. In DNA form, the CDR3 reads TGTGCCAGCAGTTTACCCCCGGGACAGGGGTCTGGCTACACCTTC.

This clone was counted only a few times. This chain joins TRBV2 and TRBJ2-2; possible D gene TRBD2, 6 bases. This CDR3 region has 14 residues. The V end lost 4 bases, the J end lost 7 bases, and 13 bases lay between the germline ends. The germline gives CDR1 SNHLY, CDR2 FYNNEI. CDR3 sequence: CASSGDGGNGELFF. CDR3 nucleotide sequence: TGTGCCAGCAGTGGTGATGGAGGGAACGGGGAGCTGTTTTTT.

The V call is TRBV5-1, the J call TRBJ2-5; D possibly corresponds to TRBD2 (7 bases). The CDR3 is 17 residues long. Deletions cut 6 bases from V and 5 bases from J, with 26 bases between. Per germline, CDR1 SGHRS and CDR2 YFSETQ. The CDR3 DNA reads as TGCGCCAGCACGTCCGGTTCGGGGGGCTTCCAAGGGGAGACCCAGTACTTC. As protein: CASTSGSGGFQGETQYF.